This TCR beta chain emerged from a study of neurological immune-mediated disorders. TCRdb called the 5' RACE reads again in MiXCR, with one record for every CDR3 protein. The repertoire holds approximately 60,000 distinct CDR3 sequences, with around 4.2% as singletons. Unsorted libraries were prepared from 2 million PBMCs held at -80 C. This CDR3 is built from 15 residues. Germline CDR1 and CDR2: SEHNR and FQNEAQ (reference sequence). V lost 1 base, J lost 1 base, and 10 bases lay in between. General study results and limits: No clinical or MRI feature was associated with the multiple sclerosis repertoire cluster. The repertoires of 18 of 34 multiple sclerosis patients were placed by phylogenetic grouping in a single related-CDR3 cluster, which may be a signature. Among expanded clones, no CDR3 amino acid sequences were shared across subjects, a pattern suggesting private repertoires in all groups.

This clonotype was seen many times. The antigen remains unidentified. Sequencing was carried out using PBMCs. The V gene is TRBV7-9, the J gene TRBJ2-5; TRBD1 might be the D (6 bases). The receptor was derived from a man in his forties or fifties with multiple sclerosis. This CDR3 reads CASSLVGQSQETQYF. CDR3 DNA sequence: TGTGCCAGCAGCTTAGTAGGACAGTCCCAAGAGACCCAGTACTTC.